These 9 T cell receptor beta chains were all obtained from the same sample, sequenced in a study of hypomethylating agent response in myelodysplastic syndrome. Assay: immunoSEQ multiplex PCR; the TCRdb copy retains only in-frame clones and omits some. The table records 3,000 to 4,000 clones, about 88% of them present only once. Sequenced material: bone marrow, taken before or after starting hypomethylating agent treatment for myelodysplastic syndrome (not recorded which). These receptors were obtained from a human donor with myelodysplastic syndrome.

The chain combines TRBV15 with TRBJ2-4; possible D gene TRBD1, 5 bases. This CDR3 has 15 residues. CDR1 and CDR2 from the germline V gene are LNHNV and YYDKDF (reference sequence). V was cut by 3 bases and J by 7 bases, with 16 bases left in between. CDR3 coding DNA: TGTGCCACCAGCAGCTTAGACAGCCTCGTTAACATTCAGTACTTC. Translating it yields CATSSLDSLVNIQYF.

The chain recombines TRBV6-1 with TRBJ2-3; 10 bases fit TRBD2. The CDR3 has 14 residues. The V gene's germline CDR1 is MNHNS and CDR2 SASEGT. Trimming cost V 6 bases and J 3 bases; bases outside gene matches: 3. The CDR3 region is CASSLAGGTDTQYF. The CDR3 DNA reads as TGTGCCAGCAGCTTAGCGGGAGGAACAGATACGCAGTATTTT.

The rearrangement links TRBV15 to TRBJ2-7; 8 nucleotides align to TRBD2. Germline V gene lookup returns CDR1 LNHNV and CDR2 YYDKDF (reference sequence). Germline trimming cut 0 bases from V and 3 bases from J; bases unmatched to any gene: 4. The CDR3 is 15 residues long. CDR3 DNA sequence: TGTGCCACCAGCAGAGATACAAGCGGGAGCTACGAGCAGTACTTC. This gives the protein CATSRDTSGSYEQYF.

The chain has TRBV6-6 and TRBJ1-1; 7 bases agree with TRBD1. The CDR3 consists of 12 residues. Germline lookup yields CDR1 MNHNY and CDR2 SVGAGI (reference sequence). Unmatched junction bases numbered 6, after V lost 8 bases and J lost 6 bases. The CDR3 DNA reads TGTGCCAGCCGAGGGGGCGGATCTGAAGCTTTCTTT. Its protein is CASRGGGSEAFF.

This sequence joins TRBV7-2 and TRBJ1-1; no reliable D call. The ends were cut back, 1 base at V and 3 bases at J, with 6 bases in the middle. The germline CDR1 and CDR2 sequences are SGHTA and FQGNSA. This CDR3 has 13 residues. CDR3 amino acids: CASSLEEDTEAFF. CDR3 DNA sequence: TGTGCCAGCAGCTTAGAGGAGGACACTGAAGCTTTCTTT.

CDR3 residues: CASTRGSNEQFF. Here the CDR3 DNA reads TGTGCCAGTACCAGGGGAAGCAATGAGCAGTTCTTC. The chain couples TRBV7-9 to TRBJ2-1; maybe TRBD1 (6 bases). Between the trimmed V and J ends, which lost 9 bases and 6 bases, there was a span of 12 bases. The germline gives CDR1 SEHNR, CDR2 FQNEAQ (reference sequence). The CDR3 is 12 residues long.

This chain links TRBV12-5 with TRBJ2-2, with 15 bases lining up with TRBD2. The V and J ends lost 1 base and 5 bases, in that order; junction bases with no gene match: 8. The CDR3 spans 19 residues. From germline, CDR1 is LGHNT and CDR2 FRNRAP. CDR3 in amino acids: CASGLGQGLAGGKTGELFF. The CDR3 DNA follows: TGTGCTAGTGGTTTGGGCCAGGGACTAGCGGGAGGTAAAACCGGGGAGCTGTTTTTT.

This chain uses TRBV18 with TRBJ2-3; no definite D call. V lost 1 base and J 2 bases, leaving 13 bases between the germline ends. Germline assignment: CDR1 KGHSH and CDR2 LQKENI. This CDR3 is built from 16 residues. The DNA for the CDR3 is TGTGCCAGCTCACCACAGTTGGGTGCCCTCACAGATACGCAGTATTTT. Protein product: CASSPQLGALTDTQYF.

The chain combines TRBV28 with TRBJ1-5; unclear D gene. Trimming shortened V by 6 bases and J by 2 bases, and 14 bases separated the two germline ends. The CDR3 covers 15 residues. Germline V gene data show CDR1 as MDHEN and CDR2 as SYDVKM. CDR3 amino acids: CASSRVGMGNQPQHF. The CDR3 DNA follows: TGTGCCAGCAGCCGGGTGGGAATGGGCAATCAGCCCCAGCATTTT.